The T cell receptor (beta chain) described here comes from a study of T cell responses to AZD1222 COVID-19 vaccine. Across the study: Whether given at about 4 or about 12 weeks, second doses were pooled. Findings and limits, study-wide: Repertoires in all cases were sampled only once the peak T cell response had passed. Spike-specific TCR breadth and depth were elevated following two AZD1222 doses.

Trimming cost V 4 bases and J 2 bases; bases outside gene matches: 2. The CDR3 contains 13 residues. Worth noting for this clone: Its specificity is not known.

Sequencing was performed with immunoSEQ multiplex PCR; in TCRdb, only in-frame clones are kept and a portion is missing. The repertoire holds over 110,000 clones, with over 75% as singletons. The V gene is TRBV12-3 or TRBV12-4, the J gene TRBJ2-7, with TRBD1 matching 7 bases. Here the sequenced sample was peripheral blood, taken on day 0 of AZD1222 vaccination. The receptor's source is an adult in good health. CDR3 in amino acids: CASSSTGAYEQYF. Written as DNA, the CDR3 is TGTGCCAGCAGTTCCACAGGGGCCTACGAGCAGTACTTC.